The entry that follows covers one T cell receptor beta chain sequence. The record originates from a study of blood T cell repertoires in COVID-19. Per germline, CDR1 SEHNR and CDR2 FQNEAQ (reference sequence). This CDR3 comprises 15 residues. The junction had 8 bases not matched to a gene; V was cut back by 5 bases and J by 5 bases. Original data processing: Reference gene primer amplification gave estimated nucleated cell counts. The assay was immunoSEQ multiplex PCR, and TCRdb's table has in-frame clones only and misses some. The V and J calls and clone size come from that table; D and trimming were worked out from the DNA. The sample includes approximately 270,000 clones, 86% of them seen just once.

The receptor was derived from a man aged 35-49 years with active or convalescent COVID-19. The sequenced material came from peripheral blood. This rearrangement joins TRBV7-9 to TRBJ2-5; TRBD2 aligns across 10 bases. CDR3 in amino acids: CASSPTSGSWETQYF. As DNA, the CDR3 is TGTGCCAGCAGCCCGACTAGCGGGTCCTGGGAGACCCAGTACTTC.